This T cell receptor beta chain came from a study of immune cell composition in non-small cell lung cancer. At the level of the study: Lung adenocarcinoma or squamous carcinoma made up most tumours.

Sequencing used immunoSEQ multiplex PCR; TCRdb keeps in-frame clones, though not all of them. Of around 2,800 clones listed, more than 60% are singletons. With respect to this clone: The target antigen is unknown.

Points from the study as a whole: No significant correlation existed between pack-years smoked and tumour clonality.

Trimming at V came to 0 bases and at J to 4 bases, leaving 3 bases not matched to a gene. Per the germline V gene, CDR1 is PRHDT and CDR2 is FYEKMQ (reference sequence). The CDR3 has 15 amino acids. Specimen: lung tumor tissue. The chain uses TRBV13 and TRBJ2-1; TRBD2 matches at 7 bases. This clonotype was obtained from a human donor with non-small cell lung cancer. CDR3 protein: CASSLGSGGYNEQFF. The CDR3 DNA is TGTGCCAGCAGCTTAGGCTCCGGGGGGTACAATGAGCAGTTCTTC.